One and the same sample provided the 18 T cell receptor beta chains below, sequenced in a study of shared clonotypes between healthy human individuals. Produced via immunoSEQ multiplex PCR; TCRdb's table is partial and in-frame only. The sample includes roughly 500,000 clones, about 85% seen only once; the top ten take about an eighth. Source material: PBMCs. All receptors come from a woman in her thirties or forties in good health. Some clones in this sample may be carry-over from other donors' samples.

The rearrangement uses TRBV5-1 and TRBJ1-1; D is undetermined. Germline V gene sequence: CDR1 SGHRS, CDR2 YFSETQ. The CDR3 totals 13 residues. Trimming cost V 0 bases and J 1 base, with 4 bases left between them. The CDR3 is CASSLAANTEAFF. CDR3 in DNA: TGCGCCAGCAGCTTGGCAGCGAACACTGAAGCTTTCTTT.

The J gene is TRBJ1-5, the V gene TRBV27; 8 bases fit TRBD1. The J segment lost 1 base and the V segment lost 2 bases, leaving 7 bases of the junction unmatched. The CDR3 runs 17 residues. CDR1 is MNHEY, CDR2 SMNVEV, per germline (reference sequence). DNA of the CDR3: TGTGCCAGCAGTTTACTATCCGGACAGGGAAGCAATCAGCCCCAGCATTTT. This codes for CASSLLSGQGSNQPQHF.

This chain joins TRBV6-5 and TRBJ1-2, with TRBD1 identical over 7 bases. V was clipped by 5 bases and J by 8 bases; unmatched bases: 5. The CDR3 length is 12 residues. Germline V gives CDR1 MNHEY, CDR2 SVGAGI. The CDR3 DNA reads TGTGCCAGCAGTACAGGGGTTGAGGGCTACACCTTC. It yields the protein CASSTGVEGYTF.

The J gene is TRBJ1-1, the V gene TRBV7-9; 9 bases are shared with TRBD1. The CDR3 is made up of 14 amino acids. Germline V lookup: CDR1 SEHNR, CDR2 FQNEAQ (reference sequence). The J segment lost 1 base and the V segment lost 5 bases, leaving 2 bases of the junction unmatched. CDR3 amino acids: CASSVTGGNTEAFF. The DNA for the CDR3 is TGTGCCAGCAGCGTGACAGGGGGGAACACTGAAGCTTTCTTT.

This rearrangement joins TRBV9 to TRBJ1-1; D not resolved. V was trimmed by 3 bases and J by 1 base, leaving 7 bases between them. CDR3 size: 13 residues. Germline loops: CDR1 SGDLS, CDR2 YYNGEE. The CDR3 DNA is TGTGCCAGCAGCGCCCGGAGGAACACTGAAGCTTTCTTT. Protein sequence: CASSARRNTEAFF.

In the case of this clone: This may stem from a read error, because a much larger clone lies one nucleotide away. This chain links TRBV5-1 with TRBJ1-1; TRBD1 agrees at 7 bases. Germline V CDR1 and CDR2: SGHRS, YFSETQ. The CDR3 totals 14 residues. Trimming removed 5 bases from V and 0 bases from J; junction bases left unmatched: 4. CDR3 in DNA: TGCGCCAGCAGAACGGGACAGATGAACACTGAAGCTTTCTTT. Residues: CASRTGQMNTEAFF.

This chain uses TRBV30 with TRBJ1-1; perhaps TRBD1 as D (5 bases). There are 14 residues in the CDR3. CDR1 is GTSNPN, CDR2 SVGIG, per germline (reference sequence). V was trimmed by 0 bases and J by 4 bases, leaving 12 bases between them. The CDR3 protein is CAWSVGRGTTEAFF. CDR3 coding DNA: TGTGCCTGGAGTGTTGGTCGGGGGACCACTGAAGCTTTCTTT.

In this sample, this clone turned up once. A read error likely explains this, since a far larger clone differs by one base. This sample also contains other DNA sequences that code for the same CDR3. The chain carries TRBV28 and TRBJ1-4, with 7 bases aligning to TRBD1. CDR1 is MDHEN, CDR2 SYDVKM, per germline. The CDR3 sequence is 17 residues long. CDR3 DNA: TGTGCTAGCAGCGTTTCTGGGGCCGACAGGGCTTTGGAAAAACTGTTTTTT. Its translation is CASSVSGADRALEKLFF.

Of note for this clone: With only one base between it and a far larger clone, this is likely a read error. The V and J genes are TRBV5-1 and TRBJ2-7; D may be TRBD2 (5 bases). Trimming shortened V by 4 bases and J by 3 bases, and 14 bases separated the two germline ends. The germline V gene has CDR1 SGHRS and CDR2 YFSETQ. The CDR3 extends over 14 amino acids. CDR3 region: CASSAASLNYEQYF. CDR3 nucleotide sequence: TGCGCCAGCAGCGCAGCTAGCCTAAACTACGAGCAGTACTTC.

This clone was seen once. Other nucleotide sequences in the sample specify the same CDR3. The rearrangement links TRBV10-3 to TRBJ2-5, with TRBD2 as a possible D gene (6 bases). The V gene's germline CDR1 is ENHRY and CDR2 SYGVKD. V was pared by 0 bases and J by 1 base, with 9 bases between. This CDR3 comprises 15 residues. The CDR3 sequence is CAISESGGPQETQYF. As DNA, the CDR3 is TGTGCCATCAGTGAGTCCGGAGGGCCCCAAGAGACCCAGTACTTC.

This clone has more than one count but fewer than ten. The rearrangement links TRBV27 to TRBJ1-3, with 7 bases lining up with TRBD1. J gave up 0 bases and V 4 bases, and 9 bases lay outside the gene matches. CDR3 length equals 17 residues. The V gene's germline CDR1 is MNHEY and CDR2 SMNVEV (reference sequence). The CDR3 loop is CASSSRGTDYSGNTIYF. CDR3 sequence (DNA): TGTGCCAGCAGTTCCCGCGGGACAGATTACTCTGGAAACACCATATATTTT.

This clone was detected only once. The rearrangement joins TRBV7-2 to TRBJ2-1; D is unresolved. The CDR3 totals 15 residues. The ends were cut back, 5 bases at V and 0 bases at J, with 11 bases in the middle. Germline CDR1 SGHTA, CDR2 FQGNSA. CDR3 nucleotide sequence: TGTGCCAGCAGCGTGTCCTCTAGCTCCTACAATGAGCAGTTCTTC. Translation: CASSVSSSSYNEQFF.

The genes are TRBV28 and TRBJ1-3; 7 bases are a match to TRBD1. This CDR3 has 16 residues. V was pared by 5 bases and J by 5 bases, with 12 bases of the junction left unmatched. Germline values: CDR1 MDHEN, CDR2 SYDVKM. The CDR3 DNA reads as TGTGCCAGCAGTAATACCCGGGACAGAGGTAGAAACACCATATATTTT. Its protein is CASSNTRDRGRNTIYF. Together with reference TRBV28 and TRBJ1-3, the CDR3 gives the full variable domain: DVKVTQSSRYLVKRTGEKVFLECVQDMDHENMFWYRQDPGLGLRLIYFSYDVKMKEKGDIPEGYSVSREKKERFSLILESASTNQTSMYLCASSNTRDRGRNTIYFGEGSWLTVV.

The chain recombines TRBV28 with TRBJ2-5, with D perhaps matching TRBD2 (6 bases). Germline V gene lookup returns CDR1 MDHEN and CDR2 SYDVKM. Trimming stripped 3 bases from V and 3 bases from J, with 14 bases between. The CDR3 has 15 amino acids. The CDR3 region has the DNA TGTGCCAGCAGTTTCGCCGGTGGAGGGGAAGAGACCCAGTACTTC. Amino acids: CASSFAGGGEETQYF.

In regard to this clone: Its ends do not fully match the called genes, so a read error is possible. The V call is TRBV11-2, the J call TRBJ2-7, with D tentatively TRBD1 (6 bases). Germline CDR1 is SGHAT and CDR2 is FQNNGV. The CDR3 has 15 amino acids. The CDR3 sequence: CASSRTGFPVNERYF. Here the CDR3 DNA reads TGTGCCAGCAGCCGAACAGGGTTTCCAGTGAACGAGCGGTACTTC.

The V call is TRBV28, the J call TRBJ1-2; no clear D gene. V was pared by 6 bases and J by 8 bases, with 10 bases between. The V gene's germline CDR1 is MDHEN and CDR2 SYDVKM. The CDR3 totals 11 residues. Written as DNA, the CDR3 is TGTGCCAGCAGGGGTCCGTGGGGCTACACCTTC. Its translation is CASRGPWGYTF.

CDR3 amino acids: CASSFGDRTYNEQFF. The DNA of the CDR3 is TGTGCCAGCAGCTTCGGAGACAGAACCTACAATGAGCAGTTCTTC. This rearrangement joins TRBV5-4 to TRBJ2-1; a weak D match, TRBD1 (5 bases). The V end was cut by 2 bases, the J end by 2 bases, with 11 bases between. Germline CDR1 reads SGHNT; CDR2 reads YYREEE (reference sequence). The CDR3 runs to 15 residues.

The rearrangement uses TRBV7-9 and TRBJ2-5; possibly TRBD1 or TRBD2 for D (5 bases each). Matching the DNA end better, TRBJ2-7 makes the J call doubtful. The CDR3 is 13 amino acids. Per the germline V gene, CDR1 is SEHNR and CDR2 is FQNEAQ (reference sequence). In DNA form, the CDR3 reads TGTGCCAGCAGCTTAGGAGGGGTTAGCGAGCAGTACTTC. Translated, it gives CASSLGGVSEQYF.